The entry that follows covers one T cell receptor (beta chain) sequence. The data are from a study of cytomegalovirus exposure and HLA in healthy donors. The PCR employed 60 Vbeta primers together with 13 Jbeta primers. TCRdb keeps only in-frame clones here, not all; method: immunoSEQ multiplex PCR. Of 100,000 to 150,000 clones listed, roughly 80% were seen once; the top ten hold 3.4%. The germline V gene has CDR1 LGHNA and CDR2 YNFKEQ. V gave up 1 base and J gave up 3 bases; unmatched junction bases: 5. This CDR3 region has 15 residues. The chain carries TRBV4-2 and TRBJ1-1; 7 bases agree with TRBD1. Sequencing was carried out using PBMCs. This sequence was found in a man aged 25-40 years in good health and CMV-seronegative. The CDR3 spells CASSQAGTEYTEAFF. Written as DNA, the CDR3 is TGTGCCAGCAGCCAAGCCGGGACAGAGTACACTGAAGCTTTCTTT.